Listed below are T cell receptor beta chains from one sample, sequenced in a study. TCRdb ran MiXCR on the 5' RACE reads and lists one entry per CDR3 protein. The sample consists of 30,000 or so distinct CDR3 sequences, approximately 30% of them appearing once. Sequencing was performed on tumor-infiltrating Tregs sorted from the breast tumor. The receptors were gathered from a female donor with breast cancer. The CDR3 runs from the conserved cysteine through the conserved F or W. The order of the fields is J gene, clone size, CDR3 length, V gene, D gene, CDR3 protein, CDR3 DNA. The D gene is left open where the match is weak. Not all rows give a size; the values are once, few, many and, for expanded clones, a class.

J: TRBJ1-3; size: few; length: 17; V: TRBV7-9; D: .; CDR3: CASSLGAHGISGNTIYF; DNA: TGTGCCAGCAGCTTGGGGGCACACGGGATTTCTGGAAACACCATATATTTT
J: TRBJ2-3; size: .; length: 15; V: TRBV12-3/TRBV12-4; D: TRBD2; CDR3: CASSPLAGGTDTQYF; DNA: TGTGCCAGCAGTCCCCTCGCGGGAGGCACAGATACGCAGTATTTT
J: TRBJ2-3; size: .; length: 12; V: TRBV11-2; D: .; CDR3: CASSSSSDTQYF; DNA: TGTGCCAGCAGCTCCTCCTCGGATACGCAGTATTTT
J: TRBJ1-4; size: many; length: 18; V: TRBV27; D: .; CDR3: CASSLVTPFGDTNEKLFF; DNA: TGTGCCAGCAGTTTAGTAACCCCCTTCGGGGACACTAATGAAAAACTGTTTTTT
J: TRBJ2-7; size: .; length: 12; V: TRBV10-2; D: .; CDR3: CASSLTSYEQYF; DNA: TGCGCCAGCAGTCTTACTTCCTACGAGCAGTACTTC
J: TRBJ2-1; size: many; length: 14; V: TRBV5-1; D: TRBD1; CDR3: CASSLRQGASEQFF; DNA: TGCGCCAGCAGCTTGAGACAGGGGGCGAGTGAGCAGTTCTTC
J: TRBJ1-1; size: .; length: 13; V: TRBV6-2/TRBV6-3; D: .; CDR3: CASSYNRGQTAFF; DNA: TGTGCCAGCAGTTACAATCGGGGGCAGACGGCTTTCTTT
J: TRBJ1-1; size: many; length: 14; V: TRBV24-1; D: .; CDR3: CATSGDGSNTEAFF; DNA: TGTGCCACCAGTGGGGACGGATCGAACACTGAAGCTTTCTTT
J: TRBJ2-1; size: many; length: 14; V: TRBV4-1; D: .; CDR3: CASSLREPANEQFF; DNA: TGCGCCAGCAGCCTCCGGGAGCCAGCTAATGAGCAGTTCTTC
J: TRBJ1-1; size: .; length: 16; V: TRBV7-9; D: .; CDR3: CASSSRPQGVGTEAFF; DNA: TGTGCCAGCAGCTCCAGACCCCAGGGTGTTGGAACTGAAGCTTTCTTT
J: TRBJ1-1; size: medium-sized; length: 14; V: TRBV6-5; D: TRBD1; CDR3: CASSYLSTGLEAFF; DNA: TGTGCCAGCAGTTACCTCTCGACAGGGCTTGAAGCTTTCTTT
J: TRBJ1-1; size: medium-sized; length: 13; V: TRBV12-3/TRBV12-4; D: .; CDR3: CASRSGPRTEAFF; DNA: TGTGCCAGCAGGTCCGGGCCGAGGACTGAAGCTTTCTTT
J: TRBJ2-4; size: many; length: 14; V: TRBV7-2; D: .; CDR3: CASSLVTGLNIQYF; DNA: TGTGCCAGCAGCTTAGTGACAGGATTAAACATTCAGTACTTC
J: TRBJ2-7; size: .; length: 14; V: TRBV2; D: .; CDR3: CASGRARSRAEQYF; DNA: TGTGCCAGCGGGAGAGCCAGGTCCCGGGCCGAGCAGTACTTC
J: TRBJ2-1; size: .; length: 16; V: TRBV6-6; D: TRBD2; CDR3: CASSRLAGGSYNEQFF; DNA: TGTGCCAGCAGCCGACTAGCGGGAGGGTCCTACAATGAGCAGTTCTTC
J: TRBJ2-5; size: medium-sized; length: 14; V: TRBV7-9; D: TRBD1; CDR3: CASSPGGIRETQYF; DNA: TGTGCCAGCAGTCCAGGGGGCATCCGGGAGACCCAGTACTTC
J: TRBJ2-7; size: .; length: 14; V: TRBV19; D: .; CDR3: CASSVAGLSYEQYF; DNA: TGTGCCAGTAGTGTTGCGGGACTTAGCTACGAGCAGTACTTC
J: TRBJ1-2; size: .; length: 14; V: TRBV5-1; D: .; CDR3: CAGSGGHQWYGYTF; DNA: TGCGCCGGCAGCGGCGGCCACCAGTGGTATGGCTACACCTTC
J: TRBJ2-1; size: few; length: 19; V: TRBV20-1; D: .; CDR3: CSARSEGGLPSGDYNEQFF; DNA: TGCAGTGCTAGGTCCGAGGGGGGACTCCCTTCCGGGGATTACAATGAGCAGTTCTTC
J: TRBJ1-2; size: .; length: 13; V: TRBV6-2/TRBV6-3; D: .; CDR3: CASSTTGRYGYTF; DNA: TGTGCCAGCAGTACTACAGGACGGTATGGCTACACCTTC
J: TRBJ2-1; size: .; length: 15; V: TRBV2; D: TRBD2; CDR3: CASKPAGGPYNEQFF; DNA: TGTGCCAGCAAACCAGCGGGAGGACCCTACAATGAGCAGTTCTTC
J: TRBJ2-3; size: many; length: 12; V: TRBV9; D: .; CDR3: CASSVGTDTQYF; DNA: TGTGCCAGCAGCGTAGGAACAGATACGCAGTATTTT
J: TRBJ2-5; size: medium-sized; length: 11; V: TRBV27; D: .; CDR3: CASGTVWAQYF; DNA: TGTGCCAGCGGAACAGTGTGGGCCCAGTACTTC
J: TRBJ2-7; size: medium-sized; length: 13; V: TRBV4-1; D: .; CDR3: CASSPGGPYEQYF; DNA: TGCGCCAGCAGCCCCGGTGGCCCCTACGAGCAGTACTTC
J: TRBJ2-7; size: many; length: 11; V: TRBV30; D: .; CDR3: CAWSPAVEQYF; DNA: TGTGCCTGGAGTCCCGCAGTTGAGCAGTACTTC
J: TRBJ1-1; size: medium-sized; length: 12; V: TRBV29-1; D: TRBD1; CDR3: CSVGQGNTEAFF; DNA: TGCAGCGTCGGACAGGGGAACACTGAAGCTTTCTTT
J: TRBJ2-7; size: many; length: 14; V: TRBV30; D: .; CDR3: CAWSAQTGRYEQYF; DNA: TGTGCCTGGAGTGCTCAGACAGGGAGGTACGAGCAGTACTTC
J: TRBJ2-1; size: .; length: 19; V: TRBV27; D: .; CDR3: CASSPRGPSRGGVLDEQFF; DNA: TGTGCCAGCAGTCCAAGGGGGCCTAGCAGGGGAGGGGTGTTGGATGAGCAGTTCTTC
J: TRBJ2-5; size: many; length: 14; V: TRBV24-1; D: TRBD1; CDR3: CATSDTGTGETQYF; DNA: TGTGCCACCAGTGATACCGGGACAGGAGAGACCCAGTACTTC
J: TRBJ2-3; size: .; length: 17; V: TRBV11-2; D: .; CDR3: CASSRQASRTSTGTQYF; DNA: TGTGCCAGCAGCCGCCAGGCTAGCAGGACGAGCACAGGTACGCAGTATTTT
J: TRBJ1-1; size: few; length: 15; V: TRBV24-1; D: TRBD1; CDR3: CATSDSGTGGTEAFF; DNA: TGTGCCACCAGTGATTCCGGGACAGGGGGTACTGAAGCTTTCTTT
J: TRBJ1-1; size: many; length: 13; V: TRBV20-1; D: .; CDR3: CSAGGSVATEAFF; DNA: TGCAGTGCTGGGGGCAGTGTCGCTACTGAAGCTTTCTTT
J: TRBJ1-4; size: .; length: 14; V: TRBV5-1; D: .; CDR3: CASTSGPTNEKLFF; DNA: TGCGCCAGCACTTCGGGGCCAACTAATGAAAAACTGTTTTTT
J: TRBJ2-1; size: .; length: 15; V: TRBV9; D: TRBD2; CDR3: CASSVVAGGVNEQFF; DNA: TGTGCCAGCAGCGTTGTAGCGGGTGGCGTCAATGAGCAGTTCTTC
J: TRBJ2-7; size: .; length: 13; V: TRBV10-2; D: .; CDR3: CASKRTDSYEQYF; DNA: TGCGCCAGCAAAAGGACGGATTCCTACGAGCAGTACTTC
J: TRBJ1-1; size: many; length: 13; V: TRBV6-1; D: .; CDR3: CASSGIANTEAFF; DNA: TGTGCCAGCAGTGGAATCGCGAACACTGAAGCTTTCTTT
J: TRBJ1-1; size: medium-sized; length: 14; V: TRBV6-5; D: .; CDR3: CASRYVGADTEAFF; DNA: TGTGCCAGCAGGTACGTGGGGGCGGACACTGAAGCTTTCTTT
J: TRBJ2-3; size: once; length: 16; V: TRBV7-2; D: .; CDR3: CASSTNTGGGSDTQYF; DNA: TGTGCCAGCAGCACAAATACAGGAGGGGGCTCAGATACGCAGTATTTT
J: TRBJ2-1; size: .; length: 15; V: TRBV19; D: .; CDR3: CASRVVEAFYNEQFF; DNA: TGTGCCAGTAGGGTCGTCGAGGCATTCTACAATGAGCAGTTCTTC
J: TRBJ2-3; size: many; length: 16; V: TRBV9; D: TRBD2; CDR3: CASSVLTSGSTDTQYF; DNA: TGTGCCAGCAGCGTGCTGACTAGCGGGAGCACAGATACGCAGTATTTT
J: TRBJ2-1; size: .; length: 18; V: TRBV15; D: TRBD1; CDR3: CATSRELLRDRGYNEQFF; DNA: TGTGCCACCAGCAGAGAGCTCCTCCGGGACAGGGGGTACAATGAGCAGTTCTTC